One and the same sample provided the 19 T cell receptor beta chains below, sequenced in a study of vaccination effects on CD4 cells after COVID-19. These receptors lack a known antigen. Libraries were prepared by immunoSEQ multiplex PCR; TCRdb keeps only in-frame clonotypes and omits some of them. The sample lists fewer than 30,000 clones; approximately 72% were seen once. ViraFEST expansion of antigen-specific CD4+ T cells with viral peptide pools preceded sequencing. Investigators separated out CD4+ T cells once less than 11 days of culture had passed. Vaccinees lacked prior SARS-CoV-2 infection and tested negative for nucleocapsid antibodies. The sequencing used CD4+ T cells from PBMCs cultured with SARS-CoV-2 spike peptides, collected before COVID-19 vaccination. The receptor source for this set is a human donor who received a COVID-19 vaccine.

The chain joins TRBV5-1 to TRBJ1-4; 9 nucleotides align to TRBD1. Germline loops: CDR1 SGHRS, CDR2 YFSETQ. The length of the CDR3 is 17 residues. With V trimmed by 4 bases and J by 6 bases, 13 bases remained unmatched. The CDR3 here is CASSPGTVQGAYEKLFF. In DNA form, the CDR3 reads TGCGCCAGCAGCCCCGGGACAGTACAGGGGGCTTATGAAAAACTGTTTTTT.

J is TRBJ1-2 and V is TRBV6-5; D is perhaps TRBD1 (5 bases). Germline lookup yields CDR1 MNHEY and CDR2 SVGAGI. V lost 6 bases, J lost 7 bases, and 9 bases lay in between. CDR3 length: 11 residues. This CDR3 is CASRGVGGYTF. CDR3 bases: TGTGCCAGCAGGGGGGTGGGTGGCTACACCTTC.

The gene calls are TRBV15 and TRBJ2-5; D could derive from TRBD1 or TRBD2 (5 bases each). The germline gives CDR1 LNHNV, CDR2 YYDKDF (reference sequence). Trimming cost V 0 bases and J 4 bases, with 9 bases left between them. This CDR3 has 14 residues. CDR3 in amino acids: CATSREQGVETQYF. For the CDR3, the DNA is TGTGCCACCAGCAGAGAGCAGGGAGTAGAGACCCAGTACTTC.

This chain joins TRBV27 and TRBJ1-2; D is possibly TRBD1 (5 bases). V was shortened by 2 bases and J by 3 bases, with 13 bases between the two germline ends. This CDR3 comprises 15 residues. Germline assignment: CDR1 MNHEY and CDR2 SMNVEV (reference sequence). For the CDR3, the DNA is TGTGCCAGCAGTTTAAAGGGAGGAGGGGACTATGGCTACACCTTC. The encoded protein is CASSLKGGGDYGYTF.

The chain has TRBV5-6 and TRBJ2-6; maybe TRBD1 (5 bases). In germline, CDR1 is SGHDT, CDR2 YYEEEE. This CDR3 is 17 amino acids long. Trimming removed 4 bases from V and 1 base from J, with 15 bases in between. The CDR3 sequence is CASSPDWGVSGANVLTF. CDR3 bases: TGTGCCAGCAGCCCTGATTGGGGCGTTTCTGGGGCCAACGTCCTGACTTTC.

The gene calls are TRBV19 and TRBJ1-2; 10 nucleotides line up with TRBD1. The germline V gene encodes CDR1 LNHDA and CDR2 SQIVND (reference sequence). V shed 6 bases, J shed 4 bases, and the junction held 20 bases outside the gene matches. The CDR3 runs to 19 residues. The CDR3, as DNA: TGTGCCAGTAGCCCTCAGGGACAGGGGACCCATCGGAGAGCCTATGGCTACACCTTC. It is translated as CASSPQGQGTHRRAYGYTF.

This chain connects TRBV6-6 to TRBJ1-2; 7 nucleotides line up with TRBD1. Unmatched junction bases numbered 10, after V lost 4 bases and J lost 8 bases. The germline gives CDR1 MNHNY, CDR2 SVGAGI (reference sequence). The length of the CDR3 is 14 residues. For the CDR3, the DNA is TGTGCCAGCAGTTCGAGACAGGGTAGAGAGGGCTACACCTTC. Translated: CASSSRQGREGYTF.

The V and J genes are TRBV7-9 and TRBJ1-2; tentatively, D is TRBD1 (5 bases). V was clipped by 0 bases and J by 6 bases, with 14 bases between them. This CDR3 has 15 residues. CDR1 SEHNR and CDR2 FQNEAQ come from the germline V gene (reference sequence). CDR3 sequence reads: CASSLASGSVNGYTF. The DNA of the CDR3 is TGTGCCAGCAGCTTAGCGTCAGGGTCAGTTAATGGCTACACCTTC.

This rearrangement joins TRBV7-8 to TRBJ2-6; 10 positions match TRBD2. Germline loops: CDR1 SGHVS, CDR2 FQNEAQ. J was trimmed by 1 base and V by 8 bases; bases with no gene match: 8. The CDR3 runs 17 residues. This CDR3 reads CASHTSGKYSGANVLTF. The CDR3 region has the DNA TGTGCCAGCCATACTAGCGGGAAGTATTCTGGGGCCAACGTCCTGACTTTC. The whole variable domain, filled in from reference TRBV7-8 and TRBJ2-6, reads GAGVSQSPRYKVAKRGQDVALRCDPISGHVSLFWYQQALGQGPEFLTYFQNEAQLDKSGLPSDRFFAERPEGSVSTLKIQRTQQEDSAVYLCASHTSGKYSGANVLTFGAGSRLTVL.

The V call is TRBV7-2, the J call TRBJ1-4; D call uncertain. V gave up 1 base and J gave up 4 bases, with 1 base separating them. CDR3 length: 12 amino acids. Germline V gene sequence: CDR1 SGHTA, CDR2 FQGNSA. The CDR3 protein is CASSLVNEKLFF. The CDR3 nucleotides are TGTGCCAGCAGCTTAGTTAATGAAAAACTGTTTTTT.

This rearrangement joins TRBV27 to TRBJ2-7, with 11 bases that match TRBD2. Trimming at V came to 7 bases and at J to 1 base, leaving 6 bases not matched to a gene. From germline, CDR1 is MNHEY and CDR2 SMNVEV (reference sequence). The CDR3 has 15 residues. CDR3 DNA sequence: TGTGCCAGCAAGAAACTAGCGGGAGAATCCTACGAGCAGTACTTC. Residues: CASKKLAGESYEQYF.

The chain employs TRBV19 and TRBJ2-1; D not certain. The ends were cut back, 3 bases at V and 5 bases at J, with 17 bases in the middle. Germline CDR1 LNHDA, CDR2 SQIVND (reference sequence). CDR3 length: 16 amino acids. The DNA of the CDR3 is TGTGCCAGTAGTATCCGGATAGTACCCTTGGACAATGAGCAGTTCTTC. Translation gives CASSIRIVPLDNEQFF.

The CDR3 nucleotides are TGTGCCAGTAGTATGGCCCCCACAGGTCCCGGAAACACCATATATTTT. This gives the protein CASSMAPTGPGNTIYF. The chain uses TRBV19 and TRBJ1-3, with D possibly being TRBD1 (5 bases). This CDR3 has 16 amino acids. V shed 3 bases and J shed 4 bases, with 16 bases lying between them. Germline-derived CDR1 and CDR2 are LNHDA and SQIVND (reference sequence).

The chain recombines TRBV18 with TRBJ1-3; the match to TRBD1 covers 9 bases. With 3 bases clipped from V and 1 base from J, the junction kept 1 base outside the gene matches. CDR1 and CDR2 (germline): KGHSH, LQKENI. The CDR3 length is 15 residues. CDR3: CASSPGTGSGNTIYF. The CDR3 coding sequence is TGTGCCAGCTCACCCGGGACAGGGTCTGGAAACACCATATATTTT.

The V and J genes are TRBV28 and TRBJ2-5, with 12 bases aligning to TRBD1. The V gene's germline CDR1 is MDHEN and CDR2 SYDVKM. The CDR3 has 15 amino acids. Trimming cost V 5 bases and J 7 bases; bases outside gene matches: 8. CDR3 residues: CASSPRGQGATTQYF. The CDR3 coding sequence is TGTGCCAGCAGTCCTCGGGGACAGGGGGCGACGACCCAGTACTTC. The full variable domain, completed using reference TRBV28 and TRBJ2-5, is DVKVTQSSRYLVKRTGEKVFLECVQDMDHENMFWYRQDPGLGLRLIYFSYDVKMKEKGDIPEGYSVSREKKERFSLILESASTNQTSMYLCASSPRGQGATTQYFGPGTRLLVL.

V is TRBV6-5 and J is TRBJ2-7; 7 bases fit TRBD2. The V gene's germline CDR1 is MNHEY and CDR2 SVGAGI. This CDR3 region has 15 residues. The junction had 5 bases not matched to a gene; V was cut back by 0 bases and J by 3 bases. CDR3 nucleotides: TGTGCCAGCAGTTACTCGCTAGCGGAGCTCTACGAGCAGTACTTC. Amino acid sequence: CASSYSLAELYEQYF.

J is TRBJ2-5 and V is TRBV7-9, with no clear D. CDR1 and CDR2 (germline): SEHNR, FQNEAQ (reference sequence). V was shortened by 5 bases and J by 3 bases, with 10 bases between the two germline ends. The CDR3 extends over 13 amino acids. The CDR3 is CASSTNNEETQYF. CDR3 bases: TGTGCCAGCAGCACCAACAATGAAGAGACCCAGTACTTC.

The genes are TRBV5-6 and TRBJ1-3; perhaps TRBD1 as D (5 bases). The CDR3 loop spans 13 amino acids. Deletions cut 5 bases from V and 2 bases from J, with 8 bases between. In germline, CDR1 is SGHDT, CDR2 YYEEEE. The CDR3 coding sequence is TGTGCCAGCAGAAGGGGAGCTGGAAACACCATATATTTT. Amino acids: CASRRGAGNTIYF.

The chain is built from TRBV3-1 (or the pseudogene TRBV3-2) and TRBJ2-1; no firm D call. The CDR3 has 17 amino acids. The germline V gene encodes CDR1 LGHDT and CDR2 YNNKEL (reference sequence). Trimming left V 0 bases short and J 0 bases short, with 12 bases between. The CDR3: CASSQEARVSSYNEQFF. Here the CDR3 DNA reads TGTGCCAGCAGCCAAGAGGCACGCGTCAGCTCCTACAATGAGCAGTTCTTC.